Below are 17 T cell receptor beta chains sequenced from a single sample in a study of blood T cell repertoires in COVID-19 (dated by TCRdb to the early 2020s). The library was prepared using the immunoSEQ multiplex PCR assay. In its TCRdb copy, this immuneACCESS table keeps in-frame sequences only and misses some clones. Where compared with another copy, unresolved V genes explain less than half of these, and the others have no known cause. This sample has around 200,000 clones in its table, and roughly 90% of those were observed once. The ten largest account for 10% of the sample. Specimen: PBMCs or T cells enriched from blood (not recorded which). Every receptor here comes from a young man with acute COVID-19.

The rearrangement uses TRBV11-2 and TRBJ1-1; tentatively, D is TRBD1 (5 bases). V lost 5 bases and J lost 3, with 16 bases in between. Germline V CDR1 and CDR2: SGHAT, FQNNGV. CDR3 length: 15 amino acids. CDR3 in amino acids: CASSHRPGSDTEAFF. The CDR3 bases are TGTGCCAGCAGCCATAGGCCAGGGTCCGACACTGAAGCTTTCTTT.

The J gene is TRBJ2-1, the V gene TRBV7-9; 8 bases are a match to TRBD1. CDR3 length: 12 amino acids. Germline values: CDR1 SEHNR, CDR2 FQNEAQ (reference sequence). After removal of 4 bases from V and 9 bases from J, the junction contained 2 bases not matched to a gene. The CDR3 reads CASSWTGTEQFF. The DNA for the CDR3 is TGTGCCAGCAGCTGGACAGGGACTGAGCAGTTCTTC.

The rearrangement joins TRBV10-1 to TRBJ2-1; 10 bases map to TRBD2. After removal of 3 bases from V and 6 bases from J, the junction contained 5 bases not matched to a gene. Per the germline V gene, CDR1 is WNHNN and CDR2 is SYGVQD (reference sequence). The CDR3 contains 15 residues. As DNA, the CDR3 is TGCGCCAGCAGTGACAGCGGGAGGGGGGGCAATGAGCAGTTCTTC. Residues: CASSDSGRGGNEQFF.

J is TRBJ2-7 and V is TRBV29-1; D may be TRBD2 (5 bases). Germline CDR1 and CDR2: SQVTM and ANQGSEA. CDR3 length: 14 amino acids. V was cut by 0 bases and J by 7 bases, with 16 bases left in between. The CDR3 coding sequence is TGCAGCGTTGAAGATCTAGCCAGAGACGGAGAGCAGTACTTC. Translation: CSVEDLARDGEQYF.

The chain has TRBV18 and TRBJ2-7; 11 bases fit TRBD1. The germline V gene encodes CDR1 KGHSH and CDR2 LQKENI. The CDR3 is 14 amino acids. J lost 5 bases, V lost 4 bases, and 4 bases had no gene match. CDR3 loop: CASSLGQGADEQYF. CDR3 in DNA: TGTGCCAGCTCACTCGGACAGGGGGCCGACGAGCAGTACTTC.

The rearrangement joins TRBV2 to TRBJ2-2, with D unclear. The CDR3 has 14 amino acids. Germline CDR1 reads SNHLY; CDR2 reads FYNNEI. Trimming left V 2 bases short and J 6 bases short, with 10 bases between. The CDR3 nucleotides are TGTGCCAGCAGTGAAACAGAACACTCCGGGGAGCTGTTTTTT. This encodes CASSETEHSGELFF.

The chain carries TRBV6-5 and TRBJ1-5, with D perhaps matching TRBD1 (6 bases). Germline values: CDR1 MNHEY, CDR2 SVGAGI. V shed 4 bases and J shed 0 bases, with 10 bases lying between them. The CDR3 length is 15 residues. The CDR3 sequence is CASSLTGLSNQPQHF. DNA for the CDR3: TGTGCCAGCAGTTTGACAGGTCTTAGCAATCAGCCCCAGCATTTT.

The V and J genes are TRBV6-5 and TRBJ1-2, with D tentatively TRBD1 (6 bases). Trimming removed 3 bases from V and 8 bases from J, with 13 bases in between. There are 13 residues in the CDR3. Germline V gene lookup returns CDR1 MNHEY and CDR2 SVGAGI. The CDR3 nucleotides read TGTGCCAGCAGTTATGACAGGTCTGGGGGCTACACCTTC. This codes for CASSYDRSGGYTF.

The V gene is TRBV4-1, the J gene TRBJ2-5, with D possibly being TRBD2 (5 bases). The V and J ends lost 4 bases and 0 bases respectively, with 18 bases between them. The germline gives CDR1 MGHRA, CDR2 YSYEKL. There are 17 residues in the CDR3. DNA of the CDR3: TGCGCCAGCAGCCTCCAGAGGGCAAGCGAGTACCAAGAGACCCAGTACTTC. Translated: CASSLQRASEYQETQYF.

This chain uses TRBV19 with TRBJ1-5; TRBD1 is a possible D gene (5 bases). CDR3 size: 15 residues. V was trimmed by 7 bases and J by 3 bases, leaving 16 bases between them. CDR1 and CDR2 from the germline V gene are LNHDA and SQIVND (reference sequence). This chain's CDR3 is CASTETGDYNQPQHF. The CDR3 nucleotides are TGTGCCAGTACGGAAACAGGAGATTACAATCAGCCCCAGCATTTT.

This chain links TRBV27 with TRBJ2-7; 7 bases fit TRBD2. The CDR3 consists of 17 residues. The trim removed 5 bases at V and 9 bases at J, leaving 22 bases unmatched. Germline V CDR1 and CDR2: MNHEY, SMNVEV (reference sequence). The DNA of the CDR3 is TGTGCCAGCAGTAGCGTTATGCGGGAGCCTTCCCACTCGCCGCAGTACTTC. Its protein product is CASSSVMREPSHSPQYF.

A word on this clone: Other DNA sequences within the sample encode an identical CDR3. The CDR3 DNA reads TGCAGTGCTAGAGACAGCTACGAGCAGTACTTC. This codes for CSARDSYEQYF. V and J are TRBV20-1 and TRBJ2-7; D unresolved. V gave up 0 bases and J gave up 3 bases, with 3 bases separating them. The CDR3 covers 11 residues. Looked up from germline, CDR1 is DFQATT and CDR2 is SNEGSKA (reference sequence).

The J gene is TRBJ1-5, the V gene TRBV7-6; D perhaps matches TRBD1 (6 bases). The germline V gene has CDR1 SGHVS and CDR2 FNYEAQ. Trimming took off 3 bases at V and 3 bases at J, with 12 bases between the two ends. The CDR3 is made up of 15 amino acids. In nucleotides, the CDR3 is TGTGCCAGCAGCTTTTCGGGGGGGCTCAATCAGCCCCAGCATTTT. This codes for CASSFSGGLNQPQHF.

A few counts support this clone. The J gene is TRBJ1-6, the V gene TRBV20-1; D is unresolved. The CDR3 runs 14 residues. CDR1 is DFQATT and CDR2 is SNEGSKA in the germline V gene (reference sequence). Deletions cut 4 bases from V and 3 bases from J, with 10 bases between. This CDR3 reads CSANEEGYNSPLHF. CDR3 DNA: TGCAGTGCTAATGAAGAGGGCTATAATTCACCCCTCCACTTT.

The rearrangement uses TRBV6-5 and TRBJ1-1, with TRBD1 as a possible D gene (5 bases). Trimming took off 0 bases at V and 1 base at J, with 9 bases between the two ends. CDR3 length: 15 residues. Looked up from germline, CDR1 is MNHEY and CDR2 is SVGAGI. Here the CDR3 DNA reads TGTGCCAGCAGTTACTCGCAGGGCGGGAACACTGAAGCTTTCTTT. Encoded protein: CASSYSQGGNTEAFF.

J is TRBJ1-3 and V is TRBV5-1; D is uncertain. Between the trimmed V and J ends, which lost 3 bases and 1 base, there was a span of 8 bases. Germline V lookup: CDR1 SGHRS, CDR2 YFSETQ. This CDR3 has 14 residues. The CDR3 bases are TGCGCCAGCAGCTCGGGTGGTTCTGGAAACACCATATATTTT. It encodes CASSSGGSGNTIYF.

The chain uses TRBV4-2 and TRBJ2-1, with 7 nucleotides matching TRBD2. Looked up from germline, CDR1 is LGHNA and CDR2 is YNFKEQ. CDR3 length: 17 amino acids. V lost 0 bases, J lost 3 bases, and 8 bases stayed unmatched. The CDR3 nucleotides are TGTGCCAGCAGCCAAGATCAAACGACTAGCAGCTACAATGAGCAGTTCTTC. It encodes CASSQDQTTSSYNEQFF.